This T cell receptor beta chain was profiled in a study of T cell responses to AZD1222 COVID-19 vaccine. Study-wide results and limits: Baseline seropositives among AZD1222 recipients totaled only 5 to 7. The study found vaccine-associated CD4 TCRs spanning spike, dominant at 160-218 and 743-854.

Data came from immunoSEQ multiplex PCR; TCRdb stores just in-frame clones and leaves some out. The sample records roughly 99,000 clones, 75% to 90% being singletons. The CDR3 covers 15 residues. Germline V CDR1 and CDR2: ENHRY, SYGVKD. The V gene lost 3 bases and the J gene lost 1 base, with 13 bases spanning the gap. As for this clone: Its antigen is as yet unknown.

Sequences were derived from peripheral blood, sampled on day 0 of AZD1222 vaccination. The receptor comes from an adult in good health. The chain has TRBV10-3 and TRBJ2-7; weak D call: TRBD1 (6 bases). Written as DNA, the CDR3 is TGTGCCATCAGTGAAACGGACAGTACTTCCTACGAGCAGTACTTC. Amino acids: CAISETDSTSYEQYF.